This record looks at one T cell receptor beta chain sequence and its context. The V end lost 4 bases, the J end lost 3 bases, and 16 bases lay between the germline ends. The CDR3 length is 17 residues. CDR1 and CDR2 (germline): MNHEY, SVGEGT. MiXCR, applied by TCRdb to the reads, yields one record per CDR3 protein. Among roughly 640,000 distinct CDR3 sequences listed, around 24% were seen once. This entry belongs to a study of T cell repertoires in cytomegalovirus infection. The TCR was taken from a human donor in good health (CMV status not recorded). Some clones in this sample may be carry-over from other donors' samples. The sample consisted of CD8+ T cells from PBMCs. The rearrangement joins TRBV6-2 or TRBV6-3 to TRBJ2-6; unclear D gene. The CDR3 bases are TGTGCCAGCAGTTTGCTCCAGTTAGGGAATGGGGCCAACGTCCTGACTTTC. Translation: CASSLLQLGNGANVLTF.